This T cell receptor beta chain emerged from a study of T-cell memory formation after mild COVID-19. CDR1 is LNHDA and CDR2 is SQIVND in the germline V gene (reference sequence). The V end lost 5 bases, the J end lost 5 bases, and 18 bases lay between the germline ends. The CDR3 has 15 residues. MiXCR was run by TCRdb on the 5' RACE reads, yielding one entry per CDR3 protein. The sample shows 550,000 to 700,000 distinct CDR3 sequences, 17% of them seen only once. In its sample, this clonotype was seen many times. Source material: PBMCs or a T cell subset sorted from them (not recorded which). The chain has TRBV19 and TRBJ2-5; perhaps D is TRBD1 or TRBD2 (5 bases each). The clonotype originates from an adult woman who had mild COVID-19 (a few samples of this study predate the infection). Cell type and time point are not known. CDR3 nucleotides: TGTGCCAGTAGTCCGGGACCCGGACTTTCGGAGACCCAGTACTTC. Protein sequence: CASSPGPGLSETQYF.